These 15 T cell receptor beta chains share one sample of origin, sequenced in a study of T-cell reconstitution after alpha-beta-depleted transplantation in children. Unique molecular identifiers were incorporated during preparation of the TCRbeta library. TCRdb processed the PCR reads anew with MiXCR; each CDR3 protein has one entry. The sample has almost 400,000 distinct CDR3 sequences, about a fifth seen once. The sequenced sample was PBMCs from the stem cell graft donor, obtained from the stem cell graft. These TCRs come from a human donor who donated a stem cell graft to a child with acute myeloid leukemia.

Here the CDR3 reads CASSRTSGRPGDEQFF. CDR3 nucleotides: TGTGCCAGCAGTCGAACTAGCGGGAGGCCGGGCGATGAGCAGTTCTTC. This chain links TRBV12-3 or TRBV12-4 with TRBJ2-1; 12 bases match TRBD2. V lost 5 bases, J lost 8 bases, and 10 bases stayed unmatched. The length of the CDR3 is 16 residues.

This clonotype was observed a handful of times. The chain links TRBV6-5 to TRBJ2-7; 7 nucleotides line up with TRBD2. From germline, CDR1 is MNHEY and CDR2 SVGAGI. V lost 2 bases, J lost 6 bases, and 4 bases stayed unmatched. This CDR3 has 13 residues. DNA of the CDR3: TGTGCCAGCAGTTACCGGGAGGTAGGCGAGCAGTACTTC. Translation gives CASSYREVGEQYF.

This clonotype is categorized as medium-sized (0.01 to 0.1%). This chain joins TRBV29-1 and TRBJ2-7; 8 bases line up with TRBD2. V trimming: 4 bases; J trimming: 2 bases; junction bases outside the gene matches: 4. CDR3 size: 13 residues. The V gene's germline CDR1 is SQVTM and CDR2 ANQGSEA. CDR3 loop: CSVAEREPYEQYF. The CDR3 DNA follows: TGCAGCGTTGCCGAGCGGGAGCCCTACGAGCAGTACTTC.

This chain uses TRBV7-8 with TRBJ2-7; D remains ambiguous. Germline V gene lookup returns CDR1 SGHVS and CDR2 FQNEAQ. The CDR3 covers 15 residues. V lost 8 bases and J 0 bases, leaving 17 bases between the germline ends. The CDR3 sequence: CASLASLFSSYEQYF. The CDR3 DNA reads TGTGCCAGCCTCGCCAGTCTCTTCAGCTCCTACGAGCAGTACTTC.

This chain joins TRBV5-1 and TRBJ2-5; 7 bases are shared with TRBD1. There are 14 residues in the CDR3. The junction had 6 bases not matched to a gene; V was cut back by 4 bases and J by 3 bases. The germline V gene has CDR1 SGHRS and CDR2 YFSETQ. CDR3 coding DNA: TGCGCCAGCAGCGTGACAGGGAACGAAGAGACCCAGTACTTC. This translates into CASSVTGNEETQYF.

The J gene is TRBJ2-2, the V gene TRBV7-9, with D maybe TRBD1 (7 bases). This CDR3 is built from 16 residues. Between the trimmed V and J ends, which lost 1 base and 0 bases, there was a span of 9 bases. Per germline, CDR1 SEHNR and CDR2 FQNEAQ (reference sequence). The CDR3 spells CASSLGGTANTGELFF. DNA of the CDR3: TGTGCCAGCAGCTTAGGCGGGACAGCGAACACCGGGGAGCTGTTTTTT.

The chain couples TRBV7-9 to TRBJ2-6; D ambiguous. The CDR3 is 14 amino acids. The V end was cut by 7 bases, the J end by 1 base, with 8 bases between. Germline-derived CDR1 and CDR2 are SEHNR and FQNEAQ (reference sequence). The DNA for the CDR3 is TGTGCCAGCATGGACGGGTCTGGGGCCAACGTCCTGACTTTC. Residues: CASMDGSGANVLTF.

The sample holds a few counts of this clonotype. The chain couples TRBV28 to TRBJ2-5; TRBD2 matches at 9 bases. CDR3 length: 16 amino acids. V dropped 11 bases and J dropped 5; count of bases not matched to a gene: 18. CDR1 and CDR2 from the germline V gene are MDHEN and SYDVKM. In DNA form, the CDR3 reads TGTGCCGCCAAGTTTAGCGGGGGCCGCGAGAGGGAGACCCAGTACTTC. This codes for CAAKFSGGRERETQYF.

The gene calls are TRBV29-1 and TRBJ2-2, with 10 bases fitting TRBD2. The J segment lost 4 bases and the V segment lost 5 bases, leaving 7 bases of the junction unmatched. The germline V gene has CDR1 SQVTM and CDR2 ANQGSEA. The CDR3 is 15 amino acids. The CDR3 region has the DNA TGCAGCGTTAGGGGCACTAGCGGGACCACCGGGGAGCTGTTTTTT. Translating it yields CSVRGTSGTTGELFF.

The chain uses TRBV28 and TRBJ2-3; 14 positions agree with TRBD2. This CDR3 region has 15 residues. Germline V gene data show CDR1 as MDHEN and CDR2 as SYDVKM. J gave up 6 bases and V 10 bases, and 9 bases lay outside the gene matches. The CDR3 nucleotides read TGTGCCATCAAGGGACTAGCGGGAGTCCGGGATACGCAGTATTTT. Translation gives CAIKGLAGVRDTQYF.

In this sample, this clonotype turned up a few times. The CDR3 loop is CASSSAASGLTYEQYF. CDR3 DNA: TGTGCCAGCAGCTCCGCTGCTAGCGGGCTTACCTACGAGCAGTACTTC. This chain joins TRBV7-9 and TRBJ2-7; TRBD2 matches 8 bases. The CDR3 totals 16 residues. The germline V gene encodes CDR1 SEHNR and CDR2 FQNEAQ (reference sequence). V dropped 4 bases and J dropped 2; count of bases not matched to a gene: 10. Full variable domain (missing parts from reference TRBV7-9 and TRBJ2-7): DTGVSQNPRHKITKRGQNVTFRCDPISEHNRLYWYRQTLGQGPEFLTYFQNEAQLEKSRLLSDRFSAERPKGSFSTLEIQRTEQGDSAMYLCASSSAASGLTYEQYFGPGTRLTVT.

This rearrangement joins TRBV6-2 or TRBV6-3 to TRBJ1-5; D is ambiguous. The V and J ends lost 7 bases and 3 bases respectively, with 10 bases between them. The CDR3 consists of 13 residues. Germline CDR1 and CDR2: MNHEY and SVGEGT. The CDR3 sequence: CASTLSYNQPQHF. DNA for the CDR3: TGTGCCAGCACCCTCAGTTACAATCAGCCCCAGCATTTT.

This chain uses TRBV12-3 or TRBV12-4 with TRBJ1-1, with 10 bases matching TRBD1. Trimming took 5 bases from V and 11 from J; bases not matched to a gene: 8. The CDR3 has 13 residues. Written as DNA, the CDR3 is TGTGCCAGCAGTCCGCGACAGGGGGCGACGGCTTTCTTT. Amino acid sequence: CASSPRQGATAFF.

This clonotype was counted between two and nine times. V usage is TRBV12-3 or TRBV12-4 and J usage is TRBJ1-6; TRBD1 is a possible D gene (5 bases). This CDR3 has 14 residues. V lost 6 bases to trimming and J lost 9 bases, with 15 bases between them. CDR3 bases: TGTGCCAGCAGCCCATTCCGGGGGACTTCACCCCTCCACTTT. This sequence encodes CASSPFRGTSPLHF.

V and J are TRBV12-5 and TRBJ2-7, with TRBD2 matching over 7 bases. From germline, CDR1 is LGHNT and CDR2 FRNRAP. Unmatched junction bases numbered 14, after V lost 2 bases and J lost 4 bases. CDR3 length: 17 residues. CDR3 region: CASGLTSRGEAFYEQYF. The CDR3 DNA is TGTGCTAGTGGTTTGACCTCCCGGGGGGAGGCTTTTTACGAGCAGTACTTC.